This T cell receptor beta chain stems from a study of T cell responses to AZD1222 COVID-19 vaccine. The CDR3 has 15 amino acids. The V segment lost 7 bases and the J segment 2 bases; nucleotides outside the gene matches: 6. Germline V gives CDR1 LNHDA, CDR2 SQIVND (reference sequence). The assay was immunoSEQ multiplex PCR, and TCRdb's table has in-frame clones only and misses some. The sample records about 97,000 clones, about 88% being singletons. The sample in question was peripheral blood, obtained on day 0 of AZD1222 vaccination. The sequence was obtained from an adult in good health. The gene calls are TRBV19 and TRBJ1-1; 11 positions match TRBD1. CDR3 residues: CASTQRTGGNTEAFF. The CDR3 coding sequence is TGTGCCAGTACCCAAAGGACAGGGGGCAACACTGAAGCTTTCTTT.